The 32 T cell receptor beta chains presented below share a single source sample, sequenced in a study of blood T cell repertoires in COVID-19. Produced via immunoSEQ multiplex PCR; TCRdb's table is partial and in-frame only. Of more than 85,000 clones in the sample, 80% to 85% were seen once. What was sequenced was peripheral blood. These receptor sequences come from a man older than 75 with acute or convalescent COVID-19.

J is TRBJ2-2 and V is TRBV29-1; 8 nucleotides match TRBD2. In germline, CDR1 is SQVTM, CDR2 ANQGSEA. The CDR3 is made up of 15 amino acids. The ends lost 5 bases at V and 0 bases at J; junction bases unmatched: 5. DNA of the CDR3: TGCAGCGTTTCTGGACTAGCCGCGAACACCGGGGAGCTGTTTTTT. Protein product: CSVSGLAANTGELFF.

The gene calls are TRBV19 and TRBJ2-5; 9 bases fit TRBD2. V shed 0 bases, J shed 2 bases, and the junction held 7 bases outside the gene matches. CDR1 and CDR2 (germline): LNHDA, SQIVND (reference sequence). The CDR3 loop spans 17 amino acids. The CDR3 coding sequence is TGTGCCAGTAGTATAGAGGGTCCTAGCGGGATTCAAGAGACCCAGTACTTC. It encodes CASSIEGPSGIQETQYF.

This clone was counted only a few times. This chain links TRBV5-4 with TRBJ1-1; D is ambiguous. Per germline, CDR1 SGHNT and CDR2 YYREEE (reference sequence). There are 13 residues in the CDR3. The V end lost 1 base, the J end lost 3 bases, and 7 bases lay between the germline ends. CDR3 protein: CASSLREDTEAFF. DNA for the CDR3: TGTGCCAGCAGCTTGAGGGAGGACACTGAAGCTTTCTTT.

This clone has at least ten counts. The chain combines TRBV5-5 with TRBJ1-1, with D tentatively TRBD1 (5 bases). CDR1 and CDR2 (germline): SGHKS, YYEKEE (reference sequence). This CDR3 spans 14 amino acids. Trimming removed 4 bases from V and 3 bases from J, with 13 bases in between. The CDR3 protein is CASSHGGVDTEAFF. DNA for the CDR3: TGTGCCAGCAGCCACGGGGGGGTCGACACTGAAGCTTTCTTT.

V and J are TRBV11-1 and TRBJ1-1; 7 nucleotides match TRBD1. From germline, CDR1 is SGHAT and CDR2 FQDESV (reference sequence). The CDR3 consists of 14 residues. The junction had 9 bases not matched to a gene; V was cut back by 5 bases and J by 6 bases. This chain's CDR3 is CASSARQGLSEAFF. In DNA, the CDR3 is TGTGCCAGCAGCGCCAGACAGGGTTTGTCTGAAGCTTTCTTT.

The chain combines TRBV6-5 with TRBJ2-1; D gene uncertain. V lost 6 bases to trimming and J lost 3 bases, with 15 bases between them. The CDR3 length is 15 residues. The germline gives CDR1 MNHEY, CDR2 SVGAGI. Here the CDR3 reads CASSIPVVIYNEQFF. For the CDR3, the DNA is TGTGCCAGCAGCATACCAGTTGTTATCTACAATGAGCAGTTCTTC.

The V gene is TRBV6-5, the J gene TRBJ2-5, with TRBD2 identical over 9 bases. V shed 2 bases and J 2 bases; nucleotides not matched to a gene: 6. The CDR3 is 16 residues long. The germline CDR1 and CDR2 sequences are MNHEY and SVGAGI. This CDR3 reads CASSYGASGEQETQYF. CDR3 sequence (DNA): TGTGCCAGCAGTTACGGGGCTAGCGGGGAGCAAGAGACCCAGTACTTC.

The rearrangement joins TRBV4-1 to TRBJ2-7; no clear D. Germline loops: CDR1 MGHRA, CDR2 YSYEKL. This CDR3 is built from 15 residues. Trimming cost V 2 bases and J 1 base, with 12 bases left between them. CDR3 sequence (DNA): TGCGCCAGCAGCCAATTTCCGCAGTCTTCCTACGAGCAGTACTTC. Its protein product is CASSQFPQSSYEQYF.

The rearrangement links TRBV20-1 to TRBJ2-1; tentative D call: TRBD2 (5 bases). The CDR3 length is 16 residues. Germline CDR1 and CDR2: DFQATT and SNEGSKA (reference sequence). Trimming cost V 3 bases and J 0 bases, with 15 bases left between them. CDR3 DNA: TGCAGTGCTAGTCGGGGTTGGAGCGGCTCCTACAATGAGCAGTTCTTC. It is translated as CSASRGWSGSYNEQFF.

The rearrangement uses TRBV5-4 and TRBJ1-3, with 7 positions matching TRBD1. With V trimmed by 4 bases and J by 3 bases, 7 bases remained unmatched. Germline V gene lookup returns CDR1 SGHNT and CDR2 YYREEE (reference sequence). The CDR3 is 15 residues long. This chain's CDR3 is CASSASGQVGNTIYF. CDR3 DNA: TGTGCCAGCAGCGCTAGTGGACAGGTTGGAAACACCATATATTTT.

The CDR3 region is CSASGSGTSGSNEQFF. Here the CDR3 DNA reads TGCAGTGCTAGTGGCTCCGGGACTAGCGGGAGCAATGAGCAGTTCTTC. The chain uses TRBV20-1 and TRBJ2-1, with 14 positions matching TRBD2. The CDR3 sequence is 16 residues long. J lost 6 bases, V lost 3 bases, and 7 bases had no gene match. Germline V gene data show CDR1 as DFQATT and CDR2 as SNEGSKA (reference sequence).

The table lists this clone with a few counts. The chain has TRBV15 and TRBJ2-1, with TRBD2 identical over 7 bases. The CDR3 is 14 residues long. Germline lookup yields CDR1 LNHNV and CDR2 YYDKDF (reference sequence). Trimming cost V 5 bases and J 3 bases; bases outside gene matches: 4. The CDR3 nucleotides are TGTGCCACCAGCGGTAGCGGGTTCTACAATGAGCAGTTCTTC. Its translation is CATSGSGFYNEQFF.

This sequence joins TRBV28 and TRBJ1-5, with unresolved D. Trimming took off 8 bases at V and 8 bases at J, with 10 bases between the two ends. CDR3 length equals 11 residues. CDR1 is MDHEN, CDR2 SYDVKM, per germline. This chain's CDR3 is CASRSDKPQHF. DNA of the CDR3: TGTGCCAGCCGTTCAGACAAGCCCCAGCATTTT.

This chain joins TRBV18 and TRBJ2-2; 8 bases map to TRBD1. The ends lost 1 base at V and 4 bases at J; junction bases unmatched: 5. CDR3 length equals 16 residues. The germline CDR1 and CDR2 sequences are KGHSH and LQKENI. CDR3: CASSPQRDRITGELFF. In DNA form, the CDR3 reads TGTGCCAGCTCACCACAACGGGACAGGATCACCGGGGAGCTGTTTTTT.

This chain uses TRBV18 with TRBJ2-1, with TRBD1 identical over 7 bases. Germline loops: CDR1 KGHSH, CDR2 LQKENI. V shed 3 bases and J 0 bases; nucleotides not matched to a gene: 2. The CDR3 sequence is 15 residues long. The CDR3 region is CASSPTGSSYNEQFF. The CDR3 region has the DNA TGTGCCAGCTCACCGACAGGGAGCTCCTACAATGAGCAGTTCTTC.

The rearrangement joins TRBV2 to TRBJ1-1, with a tentative D call TRBD1 (6 bases). CDR3 length: 14 residues. V was pared by 6 bases and J by 2 bases, with 13 bases between. CDR1 is SNHLY, CDR2 FYNNEI, per germline. The CDR3 DNA reads TGTGCCAGCAGGCTAGGGGGATCCAACACTGAAGCTTTCTTT. Translation gives CASRLGGSNTEAFF.

Concerning this clone itself: Other nucleotide sequences from this sample produce the same CDR3. V usage is TRBV7-9 and J usage is TRBJ2-3, with D maybe TRBD1 (5 bases). Per germline, CDR1 SEHNR and CDR2 FQNEAQ (reference sequence). This CDR3 has 15 amino acids. Between the trimmed V and J ends, which lost 2 bases and 0 bases, there was a span of 9 bases. CDR3 loop: CASSLQGPSTDTQYF. For the CDR3, the DNA is TGTGCCAGCAGCTTACAGGGCCCAAGCACAGATACGCAGTATTTT.

The gene calls are TRBV28 and TRBJ1-2; TRBD1 matches at 7 bases. Germline-derived CDR1 and CDR2 are MDHEN and SYDVKM. This CDR3 contains 16 residues. With V trimmed by 3 bases and J by 3 bases, 10 bases remained unmatched. CDR3 bases: TGTGCCAGCAGTTTGTTGACAGGGCTAGGGGACTATGGCTACACCTTC. It specifies CASSLLTGLGDYGYTF.

This chain links TRBV11-2 with TRBJ2-7; 8 bases map to TRBD1. CDR3 length: 17 residues. Unmatched junction bases numbered 18, after V lost 2 bases and J lost 9 bases. Germline loops: CDR1 SGHAT, CDR2 FQNNGV. The CDR3 bases are TGTGCCAGCAGCTTATTTCAGGGAAGGACAGGGAAATTTGGGCAGTACTTC. Translating gives CASSLFQGRTGKFGQYF.

The chain employs TRBV30 and TRBJ1-4; D gene unclear. The CDR3 is 16 amino acids. The ends were cut back, 2 bases at V and 7 bases at J, with 20 bases in the middle. Looked up from germline, CDR1 is GTSNPN and CDR2 is SVGIG (reference sequence). CDR3 sequence: CAWSLRGPVRGEKLFF. Written as DNA, the CDR3 is TGTGCCTGGAGTCTTCGCGGACCTGTTCGGGGTGAAAAACTGTTTTTT.

The chain uses TRBV7-2 and TRBJ1-5, with TRBD1 identical over 7 bases. V lost 4 bases and J lost 4; bases outside the gene matches: 7. From germline, CDR1 is SGHTA and CDR2 FQGNSA. CDR3 length: 15 residues. This chain's CDR3 is CASSSRTGQNQPQHF. As DNA, the CDR3 is TGTGCCAGCAGCTCCCGGACAGGACAGAATCAGCCCCAGCATTTT.

The chain employs TRBV5-1 and TRBJ2-7, with 7 bases that match TRBD1. CDR3 size: 16 residues. Per germline, CDR1 SGHRS and CDR2 YFSETQ. The junction had 7 bases not matched to a gene; V was cut back by 0 bases and J by 1 base. In nucleotides, the CDR3 is TGCGCCAGCAGCTTGGGGGGGCCGGGACAGTCCTACGAGCAGTACTTC. It is translated as CASSLGGPGQSYEQYF. Variable domain in full (rest from reference TRBV5-1 and TRBJ2-7): KAGVTQTPRYLIKTRGQQVTLSCSPISGHRSVSWYQQTPGQGLQFLFEYFSETQRNKGNFPGRFSGRQFSNSRSEMNVSTLELGDSALYLCASSLGGPGQSYEQYFGPGTRLTVT.

This sequence joins TRBV7-9 and TRBJ2-1; the match to TRBD2 covers 11 bases. The CDR3 length is 15 residues. Germline V lookup: CDR1 SEHNR, CDR2 FQNEAQ (reference sequence). Trimming at V came to 2 bases and at J to 8 bases, leaving 5 bases not matched to a gene. The CDR3 coding sequence is TGTGCCAGCAGCTTACAAGGACTAGCGGGCGATGAGCAGTTCTTC. Encoded protein: CASSLQGLAGDEQFF.

The J gene is TRBJ2-1, the V gene TRBV5-1; 7 bases match TRBD1. The germline V gene encodes CDR1 SGHRS and CDR2 YFSETQ. There are 17 residues in the CDR3. V was clipped by 2 bases and J by 2 bases; unmatched bases: 10. DNA for the CDR3: TGCGCCAGCAGCTTTTTAACTGGGACAGTCACCTACAATGAGCAGTTCTTC. Its protein product is CASSFLTGTVTYNEQFF.

V is TRBV7-2 and J is TRBJ2-1, with TRBD2 matching 12 bases. Trimming took 5 bases from V and 6 from J; bases not matched to a gene: 2. Germline V lookup: CDR1 SGHTA, CDR2 FQGNSA. There are 14 residues in the CDR3. The CDR3 sequence is CASSATSGSNEQFF. The DNA for the CDR3 is TGTGCCAGCAGCGCGACTAGCGGGAGCAATGAGCAGTTCTTC.

This clone has a count of ten or more. Written as DNA, the CDR3 is TGTGCCAGCAGTTATTGGCAGAACTACGAGCAGTACTTC. Its translation: CASSYWQNYEQYF. The chain recombines TRBV6-2 or TRBV6-3 with TRBJ2-7, with D unresolved. The V end lost 3 bases, the J end lost 3 bases, and 9 bases lay between the germline ends. The germline gives CDR1 MNHEY, CDR2 SVGEGT. CDR3 length: 13 amino acids.

The chain couples TRBV5-1 to TRBJ2-7; 13 nucleotides line up with TRBD2. V lost 2 bases to trimming and J lost 3 bases; unmatched junction nucleotides: 11. Germline lookup yields CDR1 SGHRS and CDR2 YFSETQ. The CDR3 has 18 amino acids. The CDR3 DNA sequence: TGCGCCAGCAGCTTAGACCCGGGACTAGCGGGAAGGGGCTACGAGCAGTACTTC. Its translation: CASSLDPGLAGRGYEQYF.

V is TRBV5-5 and J is TRBJ2-7; D possibly corresponds to TRBD2 (6 bases). This CDR3 is built from 13 residues. Looked up from germline, CDR1 is SGHKS and CDR2 is YYEKEE (reference sequence). Trimming shortened V by 1 base and J by 3 bases, and 8 bases separated the two germline ends. The CDR3 nucleotides are TGTGCCAGCAGCTTGTCTAGCGACTACGAGCAGTACTTC. Its protein is CASSLSSDYEQYF.

This chain connects TRBV4-3 to TRBJ1-3, with D possibly being TRBD1 (5 bases). The V end was cut by 1 base, the J end by 2 bases, with 9 bases between. Germline V gene sequence: CDR1 LGHNA, CDR2 YSLEER. CDR3 length: 15 residues. The CDR3 DNA reads as TGCGCCAGCAGCCAAGCCACAGGCACTGGAAACACCATATATTTT. Protein: CASSQATGTGNTIYF.

V and J are TRBV5-1 and TRBJ2-2; 11 bases are a match to TRBD2. The germline V gene has CDR1 SGHRS and CDR2 YFSETQ. The CDR3 loop spans 16 amino acids. Trimming cost V 4 bases and J 4 bases; bases outside gene matches: 6. The CDR3 sequence is CASSPRLAGTTGELFF. As DNA, the CDR3 is TGCGCCAGCAGCCCAAGACTAGCGGGAACCACCGGGGAGCTGTTTTTT.

The rearrangement links TRBV19 to TRBJ2-7; TRBD2 agrees at 7 bases. CDR1 is LNHDA, CDR2 SQIVND, per germline (reference sequence). Trimming cost V 3 bases and J 3 bases; bases outside gene matches: 8. This CDR3 comprises 15 residues. The CDR3 here is CASSMGGSGLYEQYF. DNA for the CDR3: TGTGCCAGTAGTATGGGGGGGTCCGGGCTCTACGAGCAGTACTTC.

This clone was counted ten times or more. The J gene is TRBJ1-2, the V gene TRBV2; maybe TRBD1 (6 bases). This CDR3 has 13 amino acids. Deletions cut 10 bases from V and 6 bases from J, with 18 bases between. The germline V gene has CDR1 SNHLY and CDR2 FYNNEI. In DNA form, the CDR3 reads TGTGCCACTAGTATGAGGGGGAAGGATGGCTACACCTTC. It specifies CATSMRGKDGYTF.